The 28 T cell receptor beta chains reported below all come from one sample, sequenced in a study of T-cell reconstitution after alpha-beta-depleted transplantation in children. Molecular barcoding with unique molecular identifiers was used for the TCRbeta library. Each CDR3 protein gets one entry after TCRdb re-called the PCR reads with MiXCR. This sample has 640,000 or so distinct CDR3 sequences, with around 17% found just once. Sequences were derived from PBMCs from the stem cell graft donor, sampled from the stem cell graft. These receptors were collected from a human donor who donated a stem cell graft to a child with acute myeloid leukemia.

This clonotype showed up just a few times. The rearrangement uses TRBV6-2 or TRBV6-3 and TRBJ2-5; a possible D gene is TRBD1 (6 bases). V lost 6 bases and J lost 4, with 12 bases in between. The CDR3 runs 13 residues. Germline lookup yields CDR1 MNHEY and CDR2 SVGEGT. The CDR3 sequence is CASSREQGETQYF. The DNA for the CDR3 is TGTGCCAGCAGCCGTGAACAGGGAGAGACCCAGTACTTC.

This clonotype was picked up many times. The CDR3: CSARVAAGHPYNEQFF. CDR3 sequence (DNA): TGCAGTGCTAGAGTTGCAGCGGGACACCCCTACAATGAGCAGTTCTTC. The chain has TRBV20-1 and TRBJ2-1; D may be TRBD2 (7 bases). V was trimmed by 1 base and J by 2 bases, leaving 15 bases between them. This CDR3 has 16 amino acids. Germline-derived CDR1 and CDR2 are DFQATT and SNEGSKA (reference sequence).

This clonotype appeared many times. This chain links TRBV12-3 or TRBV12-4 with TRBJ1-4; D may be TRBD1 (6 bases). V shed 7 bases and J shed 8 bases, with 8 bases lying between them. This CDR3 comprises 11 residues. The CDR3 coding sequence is TGTGCCAGCACTACAGGGGAAAAACTGTTTTTT. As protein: CASTTGEKLFF.

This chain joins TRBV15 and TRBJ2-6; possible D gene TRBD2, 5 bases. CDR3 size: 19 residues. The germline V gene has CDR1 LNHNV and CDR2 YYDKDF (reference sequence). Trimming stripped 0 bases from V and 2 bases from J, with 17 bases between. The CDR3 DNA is TGTGCCACCAGCAGAGATCGAGGGCGGGCGAGGGCTGGGGCCAACGTCCTGACTTTC. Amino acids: CATSRDRGRARAGANVLTF.

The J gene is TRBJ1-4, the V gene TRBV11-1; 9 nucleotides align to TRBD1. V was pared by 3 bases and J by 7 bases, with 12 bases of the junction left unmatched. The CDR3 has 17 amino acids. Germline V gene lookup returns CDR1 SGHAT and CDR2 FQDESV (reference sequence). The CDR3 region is CASSFEGQGDEREKLFF. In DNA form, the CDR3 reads TGTGCCAGCAGCTTTGAGGGACAGGGCGATGAACGTGAAAAACTGTTTTTT.

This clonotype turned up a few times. The CDR3 DNA reads TGCGCCAGCACCGCAGGGACAGGGTACAATGAGCAGTTCTTC. This codes for CASTAGTGYNEQFF. The V call is TRBV5-1, the J call TRBJ2-1, with TRBD1 matching over 9 bases. J gave up 4 bases and V 6 bases, and 5 bases lay outside the gene matches. There are 14 residues in the CDR3. CDR1 is SGHRS, CDR2 YFSETQ, per germline.

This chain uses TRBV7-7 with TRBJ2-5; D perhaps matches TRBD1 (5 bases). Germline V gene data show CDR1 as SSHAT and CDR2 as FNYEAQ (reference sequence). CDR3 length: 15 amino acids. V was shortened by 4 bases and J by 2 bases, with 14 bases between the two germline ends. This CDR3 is CASSYSRGRQETQYF. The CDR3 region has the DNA TGTGCCAGCAGCTATTCAAGGGGTCGGCAAGAGACCCAGTACTTC.

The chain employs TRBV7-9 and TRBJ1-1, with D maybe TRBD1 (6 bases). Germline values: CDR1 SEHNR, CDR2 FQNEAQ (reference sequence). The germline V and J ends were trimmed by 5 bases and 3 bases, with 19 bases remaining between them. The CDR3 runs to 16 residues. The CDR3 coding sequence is TGTGCCAGCAGCCTAAACCTGGGGGGGCCGGACACTGAAGCTTTCTTT. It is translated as CASSLNLGGPDTEAFF.

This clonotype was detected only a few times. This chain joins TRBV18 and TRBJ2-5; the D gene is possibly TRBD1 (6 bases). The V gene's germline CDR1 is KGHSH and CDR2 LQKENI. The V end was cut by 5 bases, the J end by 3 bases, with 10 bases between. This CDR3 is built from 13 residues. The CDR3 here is CASSAGTKETQYF. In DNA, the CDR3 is TGTGCCAGCTCAGCCGGGACAAAAGAGACCCAGTACTTC.

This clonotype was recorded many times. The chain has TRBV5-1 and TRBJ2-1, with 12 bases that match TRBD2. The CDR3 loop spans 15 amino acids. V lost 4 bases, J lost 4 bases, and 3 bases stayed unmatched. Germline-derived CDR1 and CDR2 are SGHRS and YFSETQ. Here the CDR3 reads CASSRTSGDYNEQFF. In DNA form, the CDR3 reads TGCGCCAGCAGCCGGACTAGCGGGGATTACAATGAGCAGTTCTTC.

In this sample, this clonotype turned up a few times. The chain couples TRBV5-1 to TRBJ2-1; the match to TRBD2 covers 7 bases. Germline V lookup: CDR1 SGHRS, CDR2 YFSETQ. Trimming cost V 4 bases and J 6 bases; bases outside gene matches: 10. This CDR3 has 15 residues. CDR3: CASSVAGETLNEQFF. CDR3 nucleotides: TGCGCCAGCAGCGTCGCGGGGGAGACCCTCAATGAGCAGTTCTTC.

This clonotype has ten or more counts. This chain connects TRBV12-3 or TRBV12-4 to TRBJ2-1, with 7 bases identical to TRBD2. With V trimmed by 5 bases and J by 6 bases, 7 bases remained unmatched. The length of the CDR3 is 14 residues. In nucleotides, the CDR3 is TGTGCCAGCAGTACAGCGGGGCCCTTCAATGAGCAGTTCTTC. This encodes CASSTAGPFNEQFF.

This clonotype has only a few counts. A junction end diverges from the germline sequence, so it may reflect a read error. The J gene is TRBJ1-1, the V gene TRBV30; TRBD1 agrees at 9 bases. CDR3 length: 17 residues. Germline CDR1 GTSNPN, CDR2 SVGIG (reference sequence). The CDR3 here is CAWSIGQGQLWPRKRKF. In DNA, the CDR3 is TGTGCCTGGAGTATAGGACAGGGGCAGTTGTGGCCGAGGAAACGGAAGTTT.

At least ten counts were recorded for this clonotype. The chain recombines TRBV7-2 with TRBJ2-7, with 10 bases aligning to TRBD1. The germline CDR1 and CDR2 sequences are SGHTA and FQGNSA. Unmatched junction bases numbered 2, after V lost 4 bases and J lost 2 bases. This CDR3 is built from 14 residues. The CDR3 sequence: CASSSTGGTYEQYF. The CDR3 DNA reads TGTGCCAGCAGCTCGACAGGGGGCACCTACGAGCAGTACTTC.

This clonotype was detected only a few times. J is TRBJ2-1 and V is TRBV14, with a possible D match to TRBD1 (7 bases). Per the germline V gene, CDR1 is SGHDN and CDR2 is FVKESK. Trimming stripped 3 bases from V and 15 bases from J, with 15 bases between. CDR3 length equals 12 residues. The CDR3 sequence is CASSHDRDWRFF. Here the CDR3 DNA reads TGTGCCAGCAGCCACGACAGGGACTGGAGGTTCTTC.

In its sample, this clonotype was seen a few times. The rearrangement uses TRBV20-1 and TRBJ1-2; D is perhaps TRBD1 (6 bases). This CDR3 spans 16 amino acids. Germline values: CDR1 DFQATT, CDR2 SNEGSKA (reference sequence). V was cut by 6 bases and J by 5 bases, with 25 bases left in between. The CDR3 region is CSALPLAGGPSYGYTF. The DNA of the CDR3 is TGCAGTGCGTTACCCCTCGCCGGGGGGCCGAGTTATGGCTACACCTTC.

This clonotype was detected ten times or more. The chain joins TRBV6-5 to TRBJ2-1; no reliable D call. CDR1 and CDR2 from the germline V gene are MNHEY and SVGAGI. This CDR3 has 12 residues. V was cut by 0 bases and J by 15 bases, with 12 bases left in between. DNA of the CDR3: TGTGCCAGCAGTTACTCGCCCCAATTTCCGTTCTTC. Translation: CASSYSPQFPFF.

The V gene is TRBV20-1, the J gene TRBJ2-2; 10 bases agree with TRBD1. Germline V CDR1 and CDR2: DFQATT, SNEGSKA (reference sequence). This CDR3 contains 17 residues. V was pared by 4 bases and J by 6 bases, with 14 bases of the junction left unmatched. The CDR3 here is CSAIRQGARWGAGELFF. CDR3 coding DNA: TGCAGTGCTATAAGACAGGGGGCGCGATGGGGAGCCGGGGAGCTGTTTTTT.

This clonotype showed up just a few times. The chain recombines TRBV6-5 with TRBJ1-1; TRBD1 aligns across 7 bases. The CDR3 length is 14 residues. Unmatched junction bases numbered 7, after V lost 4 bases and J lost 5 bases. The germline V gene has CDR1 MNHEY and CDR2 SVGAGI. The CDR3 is CASSLLDRATEAFF. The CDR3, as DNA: TGTGCCAGCAGTTTACTTGACAGGGCTACTGAAGCTTTCTTT.

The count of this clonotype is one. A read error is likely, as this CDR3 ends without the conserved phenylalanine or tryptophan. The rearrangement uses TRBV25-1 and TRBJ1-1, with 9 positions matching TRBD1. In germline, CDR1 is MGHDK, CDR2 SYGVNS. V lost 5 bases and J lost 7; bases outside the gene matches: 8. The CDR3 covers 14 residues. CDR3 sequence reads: CASSWTGEVREAFL. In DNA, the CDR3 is TGTGCCAGCAGTTGGACAGGGGAAGTTCGTGAAGCTTTCTTG.

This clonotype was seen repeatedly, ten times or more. The CDR3 here is CASRKQGAPKGSQQETQYF. In DNA form, the CDR3 reads TGTGCCAGCCGAAAACAGGGGGCGCCTAAAGGAAGTCAACAAGAGACCCAGTACTTC. This sequence joins TRBV11-2 and TRBJ2-5; 9 bases fit TRBD1. Looked up from germline, CDR1 is SGHAT and CDR2 is FQNNGV. V dropped 8 bases and J dropped 2; count of bases not matched to a gene: 21. The CDR3 runs 19 residues.

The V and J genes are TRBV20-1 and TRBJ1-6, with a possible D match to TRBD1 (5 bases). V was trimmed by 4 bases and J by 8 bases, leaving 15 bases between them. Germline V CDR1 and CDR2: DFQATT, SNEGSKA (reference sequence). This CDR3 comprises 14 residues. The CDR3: CSAKPGGLYSPLHF. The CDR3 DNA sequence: TGCAGTGCTAAACCCGGGGGACTCTATTCACCCCTCCACTTT.

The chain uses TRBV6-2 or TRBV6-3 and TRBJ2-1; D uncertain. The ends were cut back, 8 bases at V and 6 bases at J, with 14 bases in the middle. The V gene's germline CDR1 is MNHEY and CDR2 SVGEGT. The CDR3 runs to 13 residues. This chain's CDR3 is CASVRPLFNEQFF. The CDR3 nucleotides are TGTGCCAGCGTTCGGCCCCTTTTCAATGAGCAGTTCTTC.

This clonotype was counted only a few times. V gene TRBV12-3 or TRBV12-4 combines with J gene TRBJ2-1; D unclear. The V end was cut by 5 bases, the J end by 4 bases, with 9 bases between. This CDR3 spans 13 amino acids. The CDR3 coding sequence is TGTGCCAGCAGTAGTGTAGTGTACAATGAGCAGTTCTTC. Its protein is CASSSVVYNEQFF.

CDR3 region: CASSSGTANGNTIYF. The CDR3 region has the DNA TGTGCCAGCAGCTCCGGGACAGCTAATGGAAACACCATATATTTT. The chain couples TRBV7-2 to TRBJ1-3; 7 nucleotides agree with TRBD1. The germline V gene has CDR1 SGHTA and CDR2 FQGNSA. CDR3 length: 15 amino acids. The V gene end was trimmed by 4 bases and the J gene end by 3 bases; junction bases not matched to a gene: 6.

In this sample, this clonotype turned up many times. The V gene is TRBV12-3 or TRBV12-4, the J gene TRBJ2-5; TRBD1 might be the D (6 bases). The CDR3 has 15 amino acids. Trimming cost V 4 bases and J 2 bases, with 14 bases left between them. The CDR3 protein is CASSSSGHLQETQYF. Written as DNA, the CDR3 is TGTGCCAGCAGTTCATCGGGACATCTTCAAGAGACCCAGTACTTC.

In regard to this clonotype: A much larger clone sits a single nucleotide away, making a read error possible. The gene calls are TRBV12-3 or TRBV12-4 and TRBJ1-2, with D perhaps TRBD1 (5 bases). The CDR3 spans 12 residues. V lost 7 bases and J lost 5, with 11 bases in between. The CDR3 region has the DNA TGTGCCAGCACCTTTGGGGGGTATGGCTACACCTTC. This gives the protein CASTFGGYGYTF.

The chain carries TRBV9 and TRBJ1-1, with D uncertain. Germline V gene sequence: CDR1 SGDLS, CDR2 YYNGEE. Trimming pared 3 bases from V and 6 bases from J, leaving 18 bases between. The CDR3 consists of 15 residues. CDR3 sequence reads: CASSARTDPSAEAFF. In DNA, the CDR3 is TGTGCCAGCAGCGCCCGTACCGACCCTAGCGCTGAAGCTTTCTTT.